A single T cell receptor beta chain is shown here with its context. Trimming pared 7 bases from V and 4 bases from J, leaving 16 bases between. Germline V gives CDR1 SGHTA, CDR2 FQGNSA. The CDR3 runs 14 residues. Study processing details: Reference gene primers were amplified, and this amplification served to estimate nucleated cell counts. This table comes from immunoSEQ multiplex PCR, and its TCRdb copy is limited to in-frame clones, with some not included. V and J calls and clone size are given by that table; D and trimming were obtained from the DNA. There are some 87,000 clones in the sample; over 75% occur only once, and approximately 13% lies in the top ten. This entry comes from a study of blood T cell repertoires in COVID-19. Overall study: Acute-phase and convalescent COVID-19 samples originated in the United States, Italy and Spain. PBMCs, B-cell-depleted T cells, or T cells were the source of the cDNA or gDNA that made up the material.

The receptor comes from a human donor in a cohort sampled during active COVID-19. The sequenced material came from peripheral blood. The chain has TRBV7-2 and TRBJ1-1; a possible D gene is TRBD1 (6 bases). CDR3 residues: CASMGAWDTTEAFF. The CDR3 coding sequence is TGTGCCAGCATGGGGGCTTGGGATACCACTGAAGCTTTCTTT.